Listed below are T cell receptor beta chains from one sample, sequenced in a study of T cell responses to AZD1222 COVID-19 vaccine. Generated by immunoSEQ multiplex PCR, the TCRdb table keeps only in-frame clones and is missing some. The sample carries 45,000 to 70,000 clones, 75% to 90% recorded once. The source material was peripheral blood, sampled on day 0 of AZD1222 vaccination. The source of these receptors is an adult in good health. CDR3s leave out the opening cysteine and the closing phenylalanine or tryptophan. A D gene is named only where the DNA matches it firmly.

V: TRBV9; J: TRBJ2-7; D: NA; CDR3: ASNSLYEQY
V: TRBV7-8; J: TRBJ1-1; D: NA; CDR3: ASRGTIINTEAF
V: TRBV30; J: TRBJ1-1; D: NA; CDR3: AWKLVRERAEAF
V: TRBV7-3; J: TRBJ2-1; D: TRBD2; CDR3: ASSSSGLAGVNEQF
V: TRBV6-2/TRBV6-3; J: TRBJ2-1; D: NA; CDR3: ASSDNEQF
V: TRBV15; J: TRBJ1-2; D: NA; CDR3: ATSRGAGNYGYT
V: TRBV27; J: TRBJ2-1; D: TRBD2; CDR3: ASSLVGTSGSLGYNEQF
V: TRBV9; J: TRBJ2-7; D: NA; CDR3: ASSQGGDSSYEQY
V: TRBV6-2/TRBV6-3; J: TRBJ2-7; D: NA; CDR3: ASSYAYEQY
V: TRBV19; J: TRBJ1-6; D: NA; CDR3: ASSDRPSRGSPLH
V: TRBV6-2/TRBV6-3; J: TRBJ2-4; D: NA; CDR3: ASSPGVAKNIQY
V: TRBV7-3; J: TRBJ1-6; D: NA; CDR3: ASSLGTDNSPLH
V: TRBV5-1; J: TRBJ2-7; D: TRBD2; CDR3: ASSSGLAGIYEQY
V: TRBV30; J: TRBJ1-2; D: TRBD1; CDR3: AWSPTGTGGFVSGYT
V: TRBV28; J: TRBJ1-5; D: NA; CDR3: ASSLLYTDSSNQPQH
V: TRBV11-2; J: TRBJ1-4; D: NA; CDR3: ASSLALPGAELF
V: TRBV30; J: TRBJ2-3; D: NA; CDR3: AWSGGLSTDTQY